This is a list of T cell receptor beta chains from one sample in a study of blood T cell repertoires in COVID-19. This table comes from immunoSEQ multiplex PCR, and its TCRdb copy is limited to in-frame clones, with some not included. The sample has approximately 160,000 clones; around 84% are singletons. Sequenced material: peripheral blood. Source of these receptors: a woman aged 80 or older with acute or convalescent COVID-19. Both conserved end residues are trimmed from each CDR3.

>TRBV11-2
ASSLELGGARYSYNEQF
>TRBV6-2/TRBV6-3
ASTPRTGGPVDEQF
>TRBV11-3
ASSSPRVHEQF
>TRBV11-3
ASSLEASGSSYNEQF
>TRBV7-2
ASSLGGLGEKLF
>TRBV4-1
ASSQGGLAGGKKQY
>TRBV11-2
ASSFRSVTGGSFPYEQY
>TRBV29-1
SVERDRVRYEQF
>TRBV5-8
ASSLRGPNQPQH
>TRBV5-4
ASSLEGAKREKLF
>TRBV27
ASSLTGQVKTGELF
>TRBV6-1
ASSDLERTNNEKLF
>TRBV28
ASSFRTSGAETQY
>TRBV4-2
ASSQDNLVSETQY
>TRBV28
ASSFRTGGNEKLF
>TRBV10-3
AISEASRGRDGYT
>TRBV6-1
ASSDTRGLSSYEQY
>TRBV2
PVLAGEVDTQY
>TRBV7-6
ASSLAGLAGAYEQY
>TRBV19
ASRSGLAGSHEQY
>TRBV29-1
SARKGLANEQF
>TRBV5-1
ASSSWDSLYEQY
>TRBV10-3
AISGTRGHEKLF
>TRBV7-2
ASIIAPGQNYGYT
>TRBV10-1
ASSEPGTSDTQY
>TRBV5-6
ASSSQVEQY
>TRBV11-2
ASSPTAAGNTIY
>TRBV10-3
AITHGAGGGDEQF
>TRBV30
AWSWGRTYNSPLH
>TRBV6-6
ASSLGAGGDSYNEQF